This entry lists 19 T cell receptor beta chains sequenced from one sample in a study of PD-1 blockade in classical Hodgkin lymphoma. Assay used: immunoSEQ multiplex PCR; TCRdb lists only in-frame clones, some missing. Among some 86,000 clones, approximately 90% were seen once, and the ten largest hold under 3%. Regarding time point: cycle 4 day 1 (C4D1), after more than five weeks of nivolumab. All trial patients relapsed after autologous stem cell transplantation. This specimen consisted of peripheral blood mononuclear cells (PBMCs), obtained before the fourth cycle of nivolumab. Receptor source: a human donor with classical Hodgkin lymphoma.

This chain joins TRBV11-2 and TRBJ2-6, with D perhaps matching TRBD2 (6 bases). Germline-derived CDR1 and CDR2 are SGHAT and FQNNGV. The V end lost 2 bases, the J end lost 4 bases, and 9 bases lay between the germline ends. This CDR3 contains 15 residues. The CDR3 coding sequence is TGTGCCAGCAGCTTACGGGGGTCAGGGGCCAACGTCCTGACTTTC. Translating gives CASSLRGSGANVLTF.

V gene TRBV27 combines with J gene TRBJ2-3; D gene ambiguous. With 3 bases removed from V and 3 bases from J, the gap between germline ends came to 7 bases. CDR3 size: 13 residues. Germline CDR1 MNHEY, CDR2 SMNVEV (reference sequence). Here the CDR3 DNA reads TGTGCCAGCAGTTTGGTGACTACAGATACGCAGTATTTT. Protein sequence: CASSLVTTDTQYF.

This clone was counted a few times. This chain uses TRBV13 with TRBJ1-1, with a weak D call TRBD1 (6 bases). Trimming shortened V by 7 bases and J by 3 bases, and 15 bases separated the two germline ends. The CDR3 length is 14 residues. The germline V gene encodes CDR1 PRHDT and CDR2 FYEKMQ (reference sequence). The CDR3 nucleotides are TGTGCCAGCACTCGTTCAGGGGTGCACACTGAAGCTTTCTTT. It is translated as CASTRSGVHTEAFF.

V and J are TRBV28 and TRBJ2-1; D not certain. This CDR3 is 14 amino acids long. V lost 6 bases, J lost 9 bases, and 18 bases lay in between. The germline V gene encodes CDR1 MDHEN and CDR2 SYDVKM. The CDR3 coding sequence is TGTGCCAGCAGCCAAAGCCAGGTGCCGCCTGAGCAGTTCTTC. Its protein product is CASSQSQVPPEQFF.

The chain has TRBV9 and TRBJ2-1; 11 nucleotides agree with TRBD1. CDR3 length equals 16 residues. Germline V gene lookup returns CDR1 SGDLS and CDR2 YYNGEE. J gave up 8 bases and V 4 bases, and 11 bases lay outside the gene matches. The CDR3 protein is CASSSLSGQGGHEQFF. CDR3 coding DNA: TGTGCCAGCAGCTCACTCTCGGGACAGGGGGGCCATGAGCAGTTCTTC. Supplemented by reference TRBV9 and TRBJ2-1, the full variable domain reads DSGVTQTPKHLITATGQRVTLRCSPRSGDLSVYWYQQSLDQGLQFLIQYYNGEERAKGNILERFSAQQFPDLHSELNLSSLELGDSALYFCASSSLSGQGGHEQFFGPGTRLTVL.

This clone was observed a single time. The chain couples TRBV7-2 to TRBJ1-1; D ambiguous. This CDR3 region has 14 residues. Germline values: CDR1 SGHTA, CDR2 FQGNSA. Trimming pared 2 bases from V and 3 bases from J, leaving 10 bases between. This CDR3 is CASSLWVGDTEAFF. As DNA, the CDR3 is TGTGCCAGCAGCTTATGGGTGGGTGACACTGAAGCTTTCTTT.

The V and J genes are TRBV7-2 and TRBJ2-7; 7 bases agree with TRBD1. Trimming took 0 bases from V and 2 from J; bases not matched to a gene: 7. The CDR3 runs 16 residues. The germline V gene has CDR1 SGHTA and CDR2 FQGNSA. This CDR3 is CASSLAISGTAYEQYF. CDR3 DNA: TGTGCCAGCAGCTTAGCGATATCCGGGACAGCCTACGAGCAGTACTTC.

This clone was seen just once. CDR3 residues: CASSPPAGGTDTQYF. In nucleotides, the CDR3 is TGTGCCAGCTCACCACCAGCGGGGGGCACAGATACGCAGTATTTT. The chain carries TRBV18 and TRBJ2-3; 8 bases are shared with TRBD2. The CDR3 spans 15 residues. The germline V gene has CDR1 KGHSH and CDR2 LQKENI. The V segment lost 0 bases and the J segment 1 base; nucleotides outside the gene matches: 0.

This clone was seen once. The rearrangement joins TRBV7-9 to TRBJ2-4; D is unclear. Trimming left V 5 bases short and J 1 base short, with 15 bases between. The CDR3 totals 16 residues. CDR1 and CDR2 (germline): SEHNR, FQNEAQ (reference sequence). The CDR3 bases are TGTGCCAGCAGCAAGATTGAAGGGATGGCCAAAAACATTCAGTACTTC. This codes for CASSKIEGMAKNIQYF.

This clone has a single count. The chain uses TRBV21-1 and TRBJ2-3. TRBV21-1 counts as a pseudogene. This CDR3 contains 15 residues. DNA for the CDR3: TGTGCCAGCAGCACTTCCGGGACCTTTTCAGATACGCAGTATTTT. Amino acid sequence: CASSTSGTFSDTQYF.

The V and J genes are TRBV14 and TRBJ2-5; D not resolved. Between the trimmed V and J ends, which lost 0 bases and 5 bases, there was a span of 4 bases. Germline assignment: CDR1 SGHDN and CDR2 FVKESK. CDR3 length: 12 amino acids. Here the CDR3 reads CASSQERETQYF. For the CDR3, the DNA is TGTGCCAGCAGCCAAGAGAGGGAGACCCAGTACTTC.

The chain recombines TRBV6-1 with TRBJ2-1; D perhaps matches TRBD2 (6 bases). V was cut by 6 bases and J by 2 bases, with 14 bases left in between. The CDR3 has 15 residues. CDR1 is MNHNS and CDR2 is SASEGT in the germline V gene. This CDR3 is CASSPRGITYNEQFF. The CDR3 bases are TGTGCCAGCAGCCCCCGGGGGATAACCTACAATGAGCAGTTCTTC.

This clone was counted a single time. The chain has TRBV7-6 and TRBJ2-2; no firm D call. Trimming removed 1 base at V and 4 bases at J, with 16 bases between. CDR1 is SGHVS, CDR2 FNYEAQ, per germline. CDR3 size: 17 residues. The CDR3 nucleotides read TGTGCCAGCAGCTTAGGTCCGACGGGCGAGCTCACCGGGGAGCTGTTTTTT. Amino acids: CASSLGPTGELTGELFF. The entire variable domain, with the rest obtained from reference TRBV7-6 and TRBJ2-2, is as follows: GAGVSQSPRYKVTKRGQDVALRCDPISGHVSLYWYRQALGQGPEFLTYFNYEAQQDKSGLPNDRFSAERPEGSISTLTIQRTEQRDSAMYRCASSLGPTGELTGELFFGEGSRLTVL.

This sequence joins TRBV28 and TRBJ1-5, with a possible D match to TRBD1 (5 bases). Trimming shortened V by 9 bases and J by 0 bases, and 21 bases separated the two germline ends. The CDR3 consists of 17 residues. CDR1 is MDHEN and CDR2 is SYDVKM in the germline V gene. The CDR3 DNA reads TGTGCCAGACTCCTCCGGGGCCAAATTTATAGCAATCAGCCCCAGCATTTT. Translation: CARLLRGQIYSNQPQHF.

The chain has TRBV4-2 and TRBJ1-2; 11 bases map to TRBD1. The ends lost 4 bases at V and 4 bases at J; junction bases unmatched: 11. The germline V gene has CDR1 LGHNA and CDR2 YNFKEQ. The CDR3 has 17 amino acids. In nucleotides, the CDR3 is TGTGCCAGCAGCCCGTACGGACAGGGGGCCTCAACCTATGGCTACACCTTC. Translated: CASSPYGQGASTYGYTF.

This chain links TRBV6-5 with TRBJ1-5, with D perhaps TRBD1 (6 bases). The CDR3 has 15 residues. V was clipped by 5 bases and J by 4 bases, with 15 bases between them. CDR1 and CDR2 (germline): MNHEY, SVGAGI. CDR3 loop: CASSPGGGTNQPQHF. Here the CDR3 DNA reads TGTGCCAGCAGTCCCGGAGGGGGGACGAATCAGCCCCAGCATTTT.

V and J are TRBV6-5 and TRBJ2-4; D is perhaps TRBD1 or TRBD2 (5 bases each). Germline V gives CDR1 MNHEY, CDR2 SVGAGI. The V end lost 10 bases, the J end lost 8 bases, and 12 bases lay between the germline ends. This CDR3 is built from 11 residues. CDR3 loop: CATRTGHIQYF. The CDR3 DNA follows: TGTGCCACCCGAACGGGACACATTCAGTACTTC.

The chain uses TRBV6-5 and TRBJ2-5; 7 bases are shared with TRBD2. The CDR3 length is 14 residues. Losses at the gene ends were 2 bases for V and 1 base for J; bases not matched to a gene: 1. The germline gives CDR1 MNHEY, CDR2 SVGAGI. CDR3 DNA sequence: TGTGCCAGCAGTTACGGGACTACCCAAGAGACCCAGTACTTC. Translated: CASSYGTTQETQYF.

This sequence joins TRBV6-5 and TRBJ2-5; D remains ambiguous. Germline lookup yields CDR1 MNHEY and CDR2 SVGAGI. The CDR3 is 13 residues long. V lost 5 bases and J lost 5, with 12 bases in between. The CDR3 region is CASSVPGRETQYF. The CDR3 nucleotides are TGTGCCAGCAGTGTCCCCGGACGCGAGACCCAGTACTTC.